This T cell receptor (beta chain) was recovered during a study of shared clonotypes between healthy human individuals. Study observations and caveats: Tissues were not sampled, only blood, and their repertoires likely differ.

The sample holds one count of this clone. What it binds is not known. Looked up from germline, CDR1 is WNHNN and CDR2 is SYGVQD (reference sequence). Trimming removed 0 bases at V and 0 bases at J, with 8 bases between. The CDR3 totals 15 residues. Authors' data handling: Filtering differed because ImmunoSEQ produced junction-only sequences that carried no quality scores. Assay used: immunoSEQ multiplex PCR; TCRdb lists only in-frame clones, some missing. The V and J calls and the clone size are those of that table, but D and trimming were determined from the DNA. Among about 500,000 clones listed, roughly three quarters were seen once.

This chain joins TRBV10-1 and TRBJ1-1; D gene unclear. Input material: PBMCs. This receptor was identified in a woman aged 40 to 50 in good health. Some clones in this sample may be carry-over from other donors' samples. This chain's CDR3 is CASSESSAMNTEAFF. The CDR3 nucleotides are TGCGCCAGCAGTGAGTCCAGTGCTATGAACACTGAAGCTTTCTTT.